This TCR beta chain came from a study of blood T cell repertoires in COVID-19. The CDR3 has 14 amino acids. Germline values: CDR1 SEHNR, CDR2 FQNEAQ (reference sequence). The V gene lost 6 bases and the J gene lost 1 base, with 10 bases spanning the gap. This table comes from immunoSEQ multiplex PCR, and its TCRdb copy is limited to in-frame clones, with some not included. This table has 200,000 to 250,000 clones, roughly 87% appearing once. This clone has just a few counts. Sequencing used PBMCs or T cells enriched from blood (not recorded which). This chain links TRBV7-9 with TRBJ1-5, with D hard to call. This receptor was taken from a man aged 25-45 years in a cohort exposed to, infected with or recovered from COVID-19 (not recorded which). The CDR3 spells CASSGGLSNQPQHF. Here the CDR3 DNA reads TGTGCCAGCAGTGGAGGTTTAAGCAATCAGCCCCAGCATTTT.